Following are 25 T cell receptor beta chains from one sample sequenced in a study of blood T cell repertoires in COVID-19. Only in-frame clones appear in the TCRdb table, and some are missing; sequencing was by immunoSEQ multiplex PCR. The sample has tens of thousands of clones; roughly 85% are singletons. Sequenced input: peripheral blood. These receptors were taken from a man over 45 with COVID-19, enrolled during active disease.

V gene TRBV7-9 combines with J gene TRBJ1-2; D is unclear. V lost 3 bases and J lost 2, with 10 bases in between. There are 14 residues in the CDR3. Germline loops: CDR1 SEHNR, CDR2 FQNEAQ (reference sequence). CDR3 region: CASSFSGGNYGYTF. The DNA for the CDR3 is TGTGCCAGCAGCTTTTCCGGCGGAAACTATGGCTACACCTTC.

The V and J genes are TRBV4-1 and TRBJ1-3, with D maybe TRBD1 (5 bases). CDR3 size: 15 residues. Germline values: CDR1 MGHRA, CDR2 YSYEKL. V was shortened by 1 base and J by 1 base, with 8 bases between the two germline ends. CDR3 DNA sequence: TGCGCCAGCAGCCAAGGAGCAGGGTCTGGAAACACCATATATTTT. Protein: CASSQGAGSGNTIYF.

V is TRBV5-6 and J is TRBJ2-3, with 11 bases aligning to TRBD1. This CDR3 spans 15 amino acids. The germline V gene has CDR1 SGHDT and CDR2 YYEEEE. Germline trimming cut 3 bases from V and 7 bases from J; bases unmatched to any gene: 7. In nucleotides, the CDR3 is TGTGCCAGCAGCTGGGCGGGACAGGGGGTGAATACGCAGTATTTT. It translates to CASSWAGQGVNTQYF.

This clone was seen more than once but under ten times. The chain couples TRBV18 to TRBJ1-5; D unclear. The CDR3 loop spans 13 amino acids. The V gene lost 6 bases and the J gene lost 0 bases, with 6 bases spanning the gap. From germline, CDR1 is KGHSH and CDR2 LQKENI. Written as DNA, the CDR3 is TGTGCCAGCTCCCCCAATAGCAATCAGCCCCAGCATTTT. Encoded protein: CASSPNSNQPQHF.

In its sample, this clone was seen a few times. The chain has TRBV18 and TRBJ1-4; 9 bases line up with TRBD1. This CDR3 has 16 residues. In germline, CDR1 is KGHSH, CDR2 LQKENI. V dropped 0 bases and J dropped 8; count of bases not matched to a gene: 7. The CDR3 spells CASSPPGQGVREKLFF. The CDR3 DNA reads as TGTGCCAGCTCACCACCGGGACAGGGAGTTCGGGAAAAACTGTTTTTT.

This clone showed up just a few times. V usage is TRBV5-1 and J usage is TRBJ1-3, with 7 positions matching TRBD1. CDR1 and CDR2 (germline): SGHRS, YFSETQ. J gave up 0 bases and V 4 bases, and 4 bases lay outside the gene matches. The CDR3 is 15 amino acids. The CDR3 region has the DNA TGCGCCAGCAGCCCTCGGGACAGCTCTGGAAACACCATATATTTT. This sequence encodes CASSPRDSSGNTIYF.

This sequence joins TRBV10-3 and TRBJ2-7; 8 nucleotides align to TRBD1. J was trimmed by 6 bases and V by 1 base; bases with no gene match: 2. The length of the CDR3 is 13 residues. CDR1 is ENHRY, CDR2 SYGVKD, per germline. CDR3 nucleotides: TGTGCCATCAGTGAGTTTACAGGGGGCGAGCAGTACTTC. This encodes CAISEFTGGEQYF.

The CDR3 coding sequence is TGTGCCAGCAGCTTAGGGGGACTAGCGGGAGTCTATTTT. It specifies CASSLGGLAGVYF. The gene calls are TRBV7-2 and TRBJ2-3, with 14 bases lining up with TRBD2. V was clipped by 1 base and J by 15 bases; unmatched bases: 3. Germline assignment: CDR1 SGHTA and CDR2 FQGNSA. The CDR3 loop spans 13 amino acids.

Here the CDR3 reads CASSRGEAGGVGSPLHF. CDR3 coding DNA: TGTGCCAGCAGCAGAGGGGAGGCAGGGGGCGTCGGTTCACCCCTCCACTTT. The chain joins TRBV9 to TRBJ1-6; 8 positions agree with TRBD1. V gave up 4 bases and J gave up 9 bases; unmatched junction bases: 15. Germline V gives CDR1 SGDLS, CDR2 YYNGEE. The CDR3 sequence is 17 residues long.

The chain is built from TRBV5-1 and TRBJ1-1; 7 bases match TRBD1. This CDR3 has 14 amino acids. V shed 0 bases and J 4 bases; nucleotides not matched to a gene: 3. From germline, CDR1 is SGHRS and CDR2 YFSETQ. The CDR3 here is CASSLDRGGTEAFF. In DNA, the CDR3 is TGCGCCAGCAGCTTGGACAGGGGAGGCACTGAAGCTTTCTTT.

The chain joins TRBV7-2 to TRBJ1-2; no clear D. The V end lost 2 bases, the J end lost 4 bases, and 8 bases lay between the germline ends. The CDR3 consists of 13 residues. CDR1 SGHTA and CDR2 FQGNSA come from the germline V gene. CDR3 DNA sequence: TGTGCCAGCAGCTTAACCTCAGTCTATGGCTACACCTTC. Amino acid sequence: CASSLTSVYGYTF.

The rearrangement links TRBV2 to TRBJ2-5, with 7 bases matching TRBD2. Per the germline V gene, CDR1 is SNHLY and CDR2 is FYNNEI. The J segment lost 5 bases and the V segment lost 6 bases, leaving 6 bases of the junction unmatched. The CDR3 runs to 13 residues. The CDR3 DNA is TGTGCCAGCAGCCAGGAGGGAGGGGAGACCCAGTACTTC. Protein: CASSQEGGETQYF.

In this sample, this clone turned up a few times. This sample also contains other DNA sequences that code for the same CDR3. The chain is built from TRBV5-1 and TRBJ2-3, with 13 bases that match TRBD2. Germline assignment: CDR1 SGHRS and CDR2 YFSETQ. CDR3 length: 16 residues. V was pared by 3 bases and J by 3 bases, with 4 bases of the junction left unmatched. The CDR3 DNA reads TGCGCCAGCAGCTCAGGACTAGCGGGAGCTACAGATACGCAGTATTTT. This translates into CASSSGLAGATDTQYF.

This sequence joins TRBV5-5 and TRBJ1-1, with D maybe TRBD1 (6 bases). This CDR3 is built from 14 residues. The V and J ends lost 4 bases and 4 bases respectively, with 14 bases between them. Germline-derived CDR1 and CDR2 are SGHKS and YYEKEE (reference sequence). The CDR3 sequence is CASSGQLISTEAFF. DNA of the CDR3: TGTGCCAGCAGCGGACAGTTGATCAGCACTGAAGCTTTCTTT.

V gene TRBV3-1 (or the pseudogene TRBV3-2) combines with J gene TRBJ1-2; 7 positions match TRBD1. Germline loops: CDR1 LGHDT, CDR2 YNNKEL (reference sequence). The ends lost 4 bases at V and 5 bases at J; junction bases unmatched: 7. The CDR3 is made up of 14 amino acids. CDR3 in amino acids: CASSLGTDPYGYTF. The CDR3, as DNA: TGTGCCAGCAGCCTCGGGACAGATCCTTATGGCTACACCTTC.

The CDR3 protein is CASSPYRGTYEQYF. The CDR3, as DNA: TGTGCCAGCAGTCCTTACAGGGGAACCTACGAGCAGTACTTC. The chain recombines TRBV27 with TRBJ2-7, with 7 bases identical to TRBD1. Germline CDR1 is MNHEY and CDR2 is SMNVEV (reference sequence). Trimming took 5 bases from V and 2 from J; bases not matched to a gene: 6. The CDR3 runs 14 residues.

Written as DNA, the CDR3 is TGTGCCTGGGGCCGGGACAGGGTGGGGTCTGGAAACACCATATATTTT. Translated: CAWGRDRVGSGNTIYF. The rearrangement joins TRBV30 to TRBJ1-3; 9 nucleotides agree with TRBD1. Germline assignment: CDR1 GTSNPN and CDR2 SVGIG (reference sequence). J was trimmed by 1 base and V by 5 bases; bases with no gene match: 9. This CDR3 region has 16 residues.

This clone has only a few counts. The gene calls are TRBV28 and TRBJ1-2, with TRBD1 matching over 7 bases. The CDR3 totals 17 residues. CDR1 and CDR2 (germline): MDHEN, SYDVKM. Trimming took 5 bases from V and 6 from J; bases not matched to a gene: 18. CDR3 sequence: CASSPGPSSAGGNGYTF. The CDR3 DNA follows: TGTGCCAGCAGTCCTGGCCCCTCGTCTGCAGGGGGAAATGGCTACACCTTC.

V and J are TRBV5-5 and TRBJ1-5, with 7 bases aligning to TRBD1. The CDR3 is made up of 16 amino acids. In germline, CDR1 is SGHKS, CDR2 YYEKEE (reference sequence). J was trimmed by 0 bases and V by 2 bases; bases with no gene match: 5. DNA of the CDR3: TGTGCCAGCAGCTTCCAGGGACAGAATAGCAATCAGCCCCAGCATTTT. Protein product: CASSFQGQNSNQPQHF.

The J gene is TRBJ1-4, the V gene TRBV9; 7 bases are shared with TRBD1. The length of the CDR3 is 17 residues. V dropped 4 bases and J dropped 10; count of bases not matched to a gene: 19. Germline CDR1 SGDLS, CDR2 YYNGEE. The CDR3 here is CASSPSTGQRQGSKLFF. The CDR3 region has the DNA TGTGCCAGCAGCCCCTCAACCGGACAACGACAGGGCTCAAAACTGTTTTTT.

The chain combines TRBV13 with TRBJ2-1; possible D gene TRBD1, 5 bases. Deletions cut 4 bases from V and 0 bases from J, with 19 bases between. CDR3 length: 18 amino acids. The germline V gene has CDR1 PRHDT and CDR2 FYEKMQ (reference sequence). The CDR3 nucleotides read TGTGCCAGCAGCTCGTTGGGCCAGGGTCCAAACTCCTACAATGAGCAGTTCTTC. Translated: CASSSLGQGPNSYNEQFF.

V and J are TRBV9 and TRBJ2-1, with D possibly being TRBD2 (5 bases). This CDR3 comprises 13 residues. The V end lost 4 bases, the J end lost 8 bases, and 13 bases lay between the germline ends. Germline V gene sequence: CDR1 SGDLS, CDR2 YYNGEE. CDR3 in DNA: TGTGCCAGCAGCACAATCTCGGGGTATGAGCAGTTCTTC. It is translated as CASSTISGYEQFF.

The V gene is TRBV5-4, the J gene TRBJ2-1; the D gene is possibly TRBD2 (6 bases). V was pared by 2 bases and J by 2 bases, with 8 bases between. Per the germline V gene, CDR1 is SGHNT and CDR2 is YYREEE (reference sequence). This CDR3 spans 14 amino acids. CDR3 nucleotides: TGTGCCAGCAGCTTAGCGGGCCCCTACAATGAGCAGTTCTTC. Amino acids: CASSLAGPYNEQFF. Full variable domain (remainder filled in from reference TRBV5-4 and TRBJ2-1): ETGVTQSPTHLIKTRGQQVTLRCSSQSGHNTVSWYQQALGQGPQFIFQYYREEENGRGNFPPRFSGLQFPNYSSELNVNALELDDSALYLCASSLAGPYNEQFFGPGTRLTVL.

The V gene is TRBV14, the J gene TRBJ1-4; D is unclear. Germline CDR1 and CDR2: SGHDN and FVKESK. This CDR3 spans 14 amino acids. Trimming left V 2 bases short and J 8 bases short, with 12 bases between. The CDR3 region has the DNA TGTGCCAGCAGCCAAAATACGGGTCGCGAAAAACTGTTTTTT. Protein sequence: CASSQNTGREKLFF.

The CDR3 region has the DNA TGTGCCAGCAGCCCCTCTGGCGGTGGCTTCTTT. This gives the protein CASSPSGGGFF. The rearrangement uses TRBV11-2 and TRBJ1-1; D unclear. The germline CDR1 and CDR2 sequences are SGHAT and FQNNGV. CDR3 length equals 11 residues. Between the trimmed V and J ends, which lost 5 bases and 14 bases, there was a span of 15 bases.